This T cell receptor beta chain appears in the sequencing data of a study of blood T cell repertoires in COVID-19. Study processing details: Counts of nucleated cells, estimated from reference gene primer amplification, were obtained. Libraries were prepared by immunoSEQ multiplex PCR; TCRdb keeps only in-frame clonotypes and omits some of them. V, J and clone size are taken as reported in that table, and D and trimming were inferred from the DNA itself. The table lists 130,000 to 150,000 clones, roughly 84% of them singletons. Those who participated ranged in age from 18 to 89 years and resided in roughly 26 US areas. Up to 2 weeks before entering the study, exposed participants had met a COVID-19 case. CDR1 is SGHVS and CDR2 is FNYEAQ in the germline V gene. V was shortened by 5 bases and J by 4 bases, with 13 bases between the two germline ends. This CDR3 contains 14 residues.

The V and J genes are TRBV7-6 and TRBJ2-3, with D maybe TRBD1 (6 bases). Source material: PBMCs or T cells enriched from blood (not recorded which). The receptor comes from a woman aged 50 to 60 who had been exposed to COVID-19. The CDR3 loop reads CASSKYRVADTQYF. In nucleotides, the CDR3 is TGTGCCAGCAGCAAGTACAGGGTCGCAGATACGCAGTATTTT.